This T cell receptor (beta chain) stems from a study of regulatory T cells in long-lasting Graves disease. Study-wide findings and caveats: TRBV28, TRBJ1-2 and TRBJ2-5 were favored in persistent disease.

Time point denoted: newly diagnosed GD, antithyroid drugs for less than 3 months. RNA from PBMCs was the source of the TCR library. This clonotype was seen ten or more times. Its antigen is unidentified. Assembly of TCR beta libraries relied on iRepertoire HTBI primers together with Arm-PCR of CDR3 regions. MiXCR was run by TCRdb on the multiplex PCR reads, yielding one entry per CDR3 protein. The repertoire holds around 400,000 distinct CDR3 sequences, with approximately 12% as singletons. The V end was cut by 1 base, the J end by 0 bases, with 3 bases between. Germline-derived CDR1 and CDR2 are PRHDT and FYEKMQ (reference sequence). This CDR3 comprises 13 residues. This same sample was also part of a study on T cells in Graves' hyperthyroidism and ophthalmopathy.

The chain carries TRBV13 and TRBJ2-5, with D uncertain. Sequenced here: peripheral blood mononuclear cells (PBMCs), sampled at new diagnosis, from a patient treated with antithyroid drugs. The clonotype comes from a woman aged 18 to 35 with Graves disease. CDR3 protein: CASSLAYQETQYF. CDR3 DNA sequence: TGTGCCAGCAGCTTAGCGTACCAAGAGACCCAGTACTTC. Variable domain in full (rest from reference TRBV13 and TRBJ2-5): AAGVIQSPRHLIKEKRETATLKCYPIPRHDTVYWYQQGPGQDPQFLISFYEKMQSDKGSIPDRFSAQQFSDYHSELNMSSLELGDSALYFCASSLAYQETQYFGPGTRLLVL.